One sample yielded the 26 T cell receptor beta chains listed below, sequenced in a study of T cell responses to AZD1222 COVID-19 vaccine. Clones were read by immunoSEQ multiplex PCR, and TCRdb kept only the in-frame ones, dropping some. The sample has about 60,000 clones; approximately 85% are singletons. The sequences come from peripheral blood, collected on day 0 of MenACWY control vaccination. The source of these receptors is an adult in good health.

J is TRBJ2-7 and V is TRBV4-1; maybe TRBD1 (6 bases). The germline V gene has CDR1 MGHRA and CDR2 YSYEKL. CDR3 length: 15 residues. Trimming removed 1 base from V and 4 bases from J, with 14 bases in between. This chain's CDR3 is CASSQVSQGDYEQYF. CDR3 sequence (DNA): TGCGCCAGCAGCCAAGTCTCACAGGGTGATTACGAGCAGTACTTC.

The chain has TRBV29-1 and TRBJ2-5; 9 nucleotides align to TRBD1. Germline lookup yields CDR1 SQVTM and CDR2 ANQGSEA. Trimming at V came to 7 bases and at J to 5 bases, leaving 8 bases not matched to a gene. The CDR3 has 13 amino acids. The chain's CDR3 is CSGRQGGYETQYF. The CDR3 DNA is TGCAGCGGCAGACAGGGGGGTTACGAGACCCAGTACTTC. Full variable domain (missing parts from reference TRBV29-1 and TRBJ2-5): SAVISQKPSRDICQRGTSLTIQCQVDSQVTMMFWYRQQPGQSLTLIATANQGSEATYESGFVIDKFPISRPNLTFSTLTVSNMSPEDSSIYLCSGRQGGYETQYFGPGTRLLVL.

For the CDR3, the DNA is TGTGCCAGCAGTCCCGGGACAGCTAATTCACCCCTCCACTTT. This gives the protein CASSPGTANSPLHF. The V call is TRBV28, the J call TRBJ1-6; 7 nucleotides match TRBD1. The CDR3 consists of 14 residues. Germline V gives CDR1 MDHEN, CDR2 SYDVKM. V was pared by 5 bases and J by 6 bases, with 4 bases of the junction left unmatched. Based on the CDR3 plus reference TRBV28 and TRBJ1-6, the full variable domain is DVKVTQSSRYLVKRTGEKVFLECVQDMDHENMFWYRQDPGLGLRLIYFSYDVKMKEKGDIPEGYSVSREKKERFSLILESASTNQTSMYLCASSPGTANSPLHFGNGTRLTVT.

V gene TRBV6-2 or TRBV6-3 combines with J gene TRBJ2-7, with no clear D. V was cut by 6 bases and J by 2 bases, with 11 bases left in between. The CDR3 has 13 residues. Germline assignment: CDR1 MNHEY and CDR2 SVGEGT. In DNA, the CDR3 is TGTGCCAGCAGCCGGAACGGGCCCTACGAGCAGTACTTC. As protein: CASSRNGPYEQYF.

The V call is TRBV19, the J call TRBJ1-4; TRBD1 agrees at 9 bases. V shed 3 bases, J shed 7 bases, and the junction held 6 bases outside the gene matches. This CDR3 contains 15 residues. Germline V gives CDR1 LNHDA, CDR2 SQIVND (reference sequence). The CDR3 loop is CASSIGGTGIEKLFF. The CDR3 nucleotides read TGTGCCAGTAGTATTGGGGGGACAGGGATTGAAAAACTGTTTTTT.

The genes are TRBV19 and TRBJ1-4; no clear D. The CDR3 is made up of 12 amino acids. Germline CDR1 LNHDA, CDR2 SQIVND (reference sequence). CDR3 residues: CASRSMSEKLFF. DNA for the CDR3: TGTGCTTCTCGGAGTATGAGTGAAAAACTGTTTTTT.

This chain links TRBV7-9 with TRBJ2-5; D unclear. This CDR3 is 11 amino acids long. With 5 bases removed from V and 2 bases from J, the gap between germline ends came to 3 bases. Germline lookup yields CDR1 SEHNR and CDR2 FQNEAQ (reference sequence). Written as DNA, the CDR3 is TGTGCCAGCAGCGCTCAAGAGACCCAGTACTTC. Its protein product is CASSAQETQYF.

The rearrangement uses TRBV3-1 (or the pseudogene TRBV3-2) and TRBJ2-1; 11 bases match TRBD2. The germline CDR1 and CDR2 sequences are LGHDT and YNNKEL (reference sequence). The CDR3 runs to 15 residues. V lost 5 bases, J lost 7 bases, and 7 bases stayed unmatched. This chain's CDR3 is CASSFSGRGRNEQFF. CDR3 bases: TGTGCCAGCAGCTTTAGCGGGAGGGGTAGGAATGAGCAGTTCTTC.

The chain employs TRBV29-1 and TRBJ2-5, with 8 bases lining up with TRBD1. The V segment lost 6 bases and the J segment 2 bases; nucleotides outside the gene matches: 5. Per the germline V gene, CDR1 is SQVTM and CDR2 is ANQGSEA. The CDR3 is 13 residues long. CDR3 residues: CSVRQGTQETQYF. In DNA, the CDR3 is TGCAGCGTGAGACAGGGGACGCAAGAGACCCAGTACTTC. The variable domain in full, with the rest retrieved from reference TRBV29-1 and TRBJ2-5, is SAVISQKPSRDICQRGTSLTIQCQVDSQVTMMFWYRQQPGQSLTLIATANQGSEATYESGFVIDKFPISRPNLTFSTLTVSNMSPEDSSIYLCSVRQGTQETQYFGPGTRLLVL.

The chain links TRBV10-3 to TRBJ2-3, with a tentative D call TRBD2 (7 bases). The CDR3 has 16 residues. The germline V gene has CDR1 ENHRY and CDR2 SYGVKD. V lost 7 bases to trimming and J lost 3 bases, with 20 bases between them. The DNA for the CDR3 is TGTGCCATCAAGAGGGGGGAGGGCCAACGTACAGATACGCAGTATTTT. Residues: CAIKRGEGQRTDTQYF.

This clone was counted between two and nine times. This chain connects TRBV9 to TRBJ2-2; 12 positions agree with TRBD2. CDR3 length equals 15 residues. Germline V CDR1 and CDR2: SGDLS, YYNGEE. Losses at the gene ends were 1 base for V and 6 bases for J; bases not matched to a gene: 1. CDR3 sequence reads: CASSVRTSGAGELFF. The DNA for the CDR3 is TGTGCCAGCAGCGTAAGGACTAGCGGGGCCGGGGAGCTGTTTTTT.

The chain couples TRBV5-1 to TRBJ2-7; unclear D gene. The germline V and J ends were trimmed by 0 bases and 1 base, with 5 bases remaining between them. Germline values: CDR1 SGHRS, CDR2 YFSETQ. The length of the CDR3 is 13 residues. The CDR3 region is CASSLEGSYEQYF. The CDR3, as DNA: TGCGCCAGCAGCTTGGAGGGTTCCTACGAGCAGTACTTC.

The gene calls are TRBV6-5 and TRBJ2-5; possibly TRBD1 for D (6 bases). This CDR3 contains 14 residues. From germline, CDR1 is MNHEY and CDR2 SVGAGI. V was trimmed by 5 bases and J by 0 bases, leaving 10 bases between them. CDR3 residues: CASSSDRNQETQYF. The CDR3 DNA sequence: TGTGCCAGCAGTAGCGACAGGAACCAAGAGACCCAGTACTTC.

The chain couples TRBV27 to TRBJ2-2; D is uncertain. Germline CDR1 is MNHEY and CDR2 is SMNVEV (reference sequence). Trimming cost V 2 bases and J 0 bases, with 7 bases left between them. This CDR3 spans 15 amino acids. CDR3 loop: CASSLKLPNTGELFF. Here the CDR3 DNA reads TGTGCCAGCAGTTTAAAGTTGCCGAACACCGGGGAGCTGTTTTTT.

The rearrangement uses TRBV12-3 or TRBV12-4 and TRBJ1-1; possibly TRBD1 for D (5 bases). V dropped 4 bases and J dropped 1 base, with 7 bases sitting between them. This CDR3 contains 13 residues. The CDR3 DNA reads TGTGCCAGCAGTTGGGACGGGAACACTGAAGCTTTCTTT. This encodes CASSWDGNTEAFF.

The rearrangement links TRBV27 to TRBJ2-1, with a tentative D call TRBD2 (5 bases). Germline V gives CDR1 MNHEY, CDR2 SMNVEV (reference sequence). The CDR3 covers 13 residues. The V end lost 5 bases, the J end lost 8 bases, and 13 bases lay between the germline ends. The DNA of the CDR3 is TGTGCCAGCAGTGACCAACTAGTCCATGAGCAGTTCTTC. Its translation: CASSDQLVHEQFF.

The CDR3 loop reads CASSPDRVSGELFF. In DNA form, the CDR3 reads TGTGCCAGCAGCCCGGACAGGGTGAGCGGGGAGCTGTTTTTT. This sequence joins TRBV7-8 and TRBJ2-2, with 8 positions matching TRBD1. Losses at the gene ends were 5 bases for V and 7 bases for J; bases not matched to a gene: 6. This CDR3 contains 14 residues. CDR1 SGHVS and CDR2 FQNEAQ come from the germline V gene.

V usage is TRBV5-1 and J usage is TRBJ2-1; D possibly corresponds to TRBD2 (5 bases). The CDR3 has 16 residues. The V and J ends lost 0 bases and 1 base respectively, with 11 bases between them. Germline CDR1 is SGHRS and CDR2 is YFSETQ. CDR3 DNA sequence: TGCGCCAGCAGCTTGGAGGCTAGCAGATCCTACAATGAGCAGTTCTTC. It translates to CASSLEASRSYNEQFF.

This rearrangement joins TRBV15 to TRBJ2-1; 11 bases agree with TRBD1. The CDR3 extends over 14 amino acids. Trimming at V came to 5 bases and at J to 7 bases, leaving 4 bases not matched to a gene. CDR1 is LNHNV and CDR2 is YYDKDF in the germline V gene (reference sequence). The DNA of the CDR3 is TGTGCCACCAGCGGAGGACAGGGGGCGAATGAGCAGTTCTTC. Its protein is CATSGGQGANEQFF.

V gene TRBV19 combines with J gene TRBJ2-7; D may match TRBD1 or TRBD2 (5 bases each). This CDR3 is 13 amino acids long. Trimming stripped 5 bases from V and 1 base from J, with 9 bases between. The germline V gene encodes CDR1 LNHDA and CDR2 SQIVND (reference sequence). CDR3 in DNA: TGTGCCAGTAGTTGGGACGCTTCCTACGAGCAGTACTTC. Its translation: CASSWDASYEQYF.

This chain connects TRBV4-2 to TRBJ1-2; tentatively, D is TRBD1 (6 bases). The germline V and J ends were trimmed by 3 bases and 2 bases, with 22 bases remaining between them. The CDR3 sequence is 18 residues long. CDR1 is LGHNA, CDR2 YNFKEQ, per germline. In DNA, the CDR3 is TGTGCCAGCAGCCATTTCCGGGACACCGAGACCATCAACTATGGCTACACCTTC. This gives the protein CASSHFRDTETINYGYTF.

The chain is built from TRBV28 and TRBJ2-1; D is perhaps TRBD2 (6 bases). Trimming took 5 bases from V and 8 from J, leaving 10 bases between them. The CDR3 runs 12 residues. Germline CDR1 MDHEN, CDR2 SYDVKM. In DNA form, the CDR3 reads TGTGCCAGCAGTCGGAGGGGCTATGAGCAGTTCTTC. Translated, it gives CASSRRGYEQFF.

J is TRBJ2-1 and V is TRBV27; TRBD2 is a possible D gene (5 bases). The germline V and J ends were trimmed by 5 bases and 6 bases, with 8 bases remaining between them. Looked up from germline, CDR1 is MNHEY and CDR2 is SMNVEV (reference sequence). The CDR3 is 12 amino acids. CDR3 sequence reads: CASSEGFNEQFF. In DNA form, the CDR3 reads TGTGCCAGCAGTGAGGGCTTCAATGAGCAGTTCTTC.

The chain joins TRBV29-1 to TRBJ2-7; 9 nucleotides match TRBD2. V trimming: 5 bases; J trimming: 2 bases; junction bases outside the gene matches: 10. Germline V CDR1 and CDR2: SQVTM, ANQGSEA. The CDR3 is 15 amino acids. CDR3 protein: CSVMGGSSGTYEQYF. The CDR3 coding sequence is TGCAGCGTTATGGGGGGGTCTAGCGGGACCTACGAGCAGTACTTC.

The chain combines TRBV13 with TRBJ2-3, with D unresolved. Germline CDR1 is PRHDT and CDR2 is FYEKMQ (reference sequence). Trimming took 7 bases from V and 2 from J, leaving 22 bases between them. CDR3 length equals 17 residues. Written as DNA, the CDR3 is TGTGCCAGCACCCAGAGTTTTGCGGTGCTGGACACAGATACGCAGTATTTT. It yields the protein CASTQSFAVLDTDTQYF. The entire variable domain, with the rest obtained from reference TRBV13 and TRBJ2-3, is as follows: AAGVIQSPRHLIKEKRETATLKCYPIPRHDTVYWYQQGPGQDPQFLISFYEKMQSDKGSIPDRFSAQQFSDYHSELNMSSLELGDSALYFCASTQSFAVLDTDTQYFGPGTRLTVL.

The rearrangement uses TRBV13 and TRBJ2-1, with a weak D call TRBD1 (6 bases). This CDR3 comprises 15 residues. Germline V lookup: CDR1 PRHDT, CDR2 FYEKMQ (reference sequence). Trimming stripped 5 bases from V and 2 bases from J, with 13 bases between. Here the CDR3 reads CASSTNRDPYNEQFF. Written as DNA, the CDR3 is TGTGCCAGCAGCACCAACAGGGACCCCTACAATGAGCAGTTCTTC.